Sequencing of this T cell receptor (beta chain) was carried out in a study of cytomegalovirus exposure and HLA in healthy donors. CDR1 is MNHEY, CDR2 SVGAGI, per germline. Trimming cost V 7 bases and J 7 bases; bases outside gene matches: 12. The CDR3 is made up of 15 amino acids. With 60 Vbeta and 13 Jbeta primers, the PCR was carried out. Assay used: immunoSEQ multiplex PCR; TCRdb lists only in-frame clones, some missing. Here the sample spans about 200,000 clones, 55% to 75% being singletons. Sequenced input: PBMCs. V and J are TRBV6-5 and TRBJ2-1; TRBD2 aligns across 8 bases. The origin of this receptor is a man aged 35 to 55 in good health and CMV-seropositive. The CDR3 sequence: CASTQAGGASNEQFF. For the CDR3, the DNA is TGTGCCAGCACCCAGGCCGGGGGGGCTAGTAATGAGCAGTTCTTC.